Listed here are 20 T cell receptor beta chains from one sample, sequenced in a study of CD8+ T cells in alopecia areata. Treatment meaning: oral pan-JAK inhibitor, 5-10 mg twice daily. Reverse transcription of extracted RNA yielded cDNA, which provided the sequencing template. Only in-frame clones appear in the TCRdb table, and some are missing; sequencing was by immunoSEQ multiplex PCR. The profile shows 150,000 to 200,000 clones, 60% of them singletons. Material: CD4+ T cells sorted from blood, obtained at week 24, from a patient treated with tofacitinib. These receptors were taken from a human donor with alopecia areata.

This clone was seen only a few times. The chain recombines TRBV5-1 with TRBJ2-3; possible D gene TRBD2, 7 bases. The ends were cut back, 4 bases at V and 2 bases at J, with 17 bases in the middle. This CDR3 comprises 16 residues. CDR1 is SGHRS, CDR2 YFSETQ, per germline. The CDR3 bases are TGCGCCAGCAGCCAATATGGCGGGGGCTTCACAGATACGCAGTATTTT. This translates into CASSQYGGGFTDTQYF.

In its sample, this clone was seen a few times. The chain has TRBV29-1 and TRBJ2-1; no firm D call. CDR1 SQVTM and CDR2 ANQGSEA come from the germline V gene. The CDR3 consists of 13 residues. V was pared by 6 bases and J by 0 bases, with 9 bases between. The CDR3 is CSVASSSYNEQFF. CDR3 sequence (DNA): TGCAGCGTCGCCTCCAGCTCCTACAATGAGCAGTTCTTC.

CDR3 residues: CASGQQGNTEAFF. CDR3 bases: TGTGCCAGCGGCCAACAGGGGAACACTGAAGCTTTCTTT. The rearrangement joins TRBV7-2 to TRBJ1-1, with D possibly being TRBD1 (6 bases). CDR3 size: 13 residues. Germline CDR1 is SGHTA and CDR2 is FQGNSA. The V and J ends lost 8 bases and 1 base respectively, with 11 bases between them.

V usage is TRBV12-5 and J usage is TRBJ1-1, with D unresolved. CDR3 length equals 13 residues. Trimming pared 8 bases from V and 1 base from J, leaving 11 bases between. Germline V lookup: CDR1 LGHNT, CDR2 FRNRAP. Here the CDR3 DNA reads TGTGCTAGTAAAGGAGTGGGGAACACTGAAGCTTTCTTT. This encodes CASKGVGNTEAFF.

This chain links TRBV7-2 with TRBJ1-2; D possibly corresponds to TRBD1 (5 bases). Germline V lookup: CDR1 SGHTA, CDR2 FQGNSA. The CDR3 contains 15 residues. Deletions cut 5 bases from V and 0 bases from J, with 13 bases between. CDR3 sequence (DNA): TGTGCCAGCAGCCCAGGCTTGGGGGCTAACTATGGCTACACCTTC. Protein product: CASSPGLGANYGYTF.

The chain recombines TRBV15 with TRBJ2-7, with D perhaps TRBD1 or TRBD2 (6 bases each). V was pared by 0 bases and J by 9 bases, with 21 bases between. Per germline, CDR1 LNHNV and CDR2 YYDKDF (reference sequence). The CDR3 sequence is 16 residues long. The CDR3: CATSRDSLSGAVGQYF. CDR3 bases: TGTGCCACCAGCAGAGATTCGTTGTCGGGGGCGGTCGGGCAGTACTTC. The full variable domain, in which reference TRBV15 and TRBJ2-7 provide the parts outside the CDR3, is DAMVIQNPRYQVTQFGKPVTLSCSQTLNHNVMYWYQQKSSQAPKLLFHYYDKDFNNEADTPDNFQSRRPNTSFCFLDIRSPGLGDTAMYLCATSRDSLSGAVGQYFGPGTRLTVT.

The gene calls are TRBV15 and TRBJ2-3; 8 nucleotides line up with TRBD1. Germline V gene lookup returns CDR1 LNHNV and CDR2 YYDKDF (reference sequence). This CDR3 has 15 amino acids. V trimming: 1 base; J trimming: 4 bases; junction bases outside the gene matches: 4. CDR3 sequence: CATSRVDRGADTQYF. The DNA of the CDR3 is TGTGCCACCAGCAGAGTTGACAGGGGCGCAGATACGCAGTATTTT.

This chain links TRBV9 with TRBJ2-1; D might be TRBD2 (6 bases). The V end was cut by 4 bases, the J end by 7 bases, with 15 bases between. The CDR3 runs to 14 residues. The germline CDR1 and CDR2 sequences are SGDLS and YYNGEE. CDR3 sequence: CASSQETSSNEQFF. The CDR3 DNA is TGTGCCAGCAGCCAAGAGACTAGTTCTAATGAGCAGTTCTTC.

The chain uses TRBV29-1 and TRBJ1-1; TRBD1 is a possible D gene (5 bases). The CDR3 sequence is 14 residues long. Trimming left V 4 bases short and J 0 bases short, with 12 bases between. CDR1 and CDR2 from the germline V gene are SQVTM and ANQGSEA. The CDR3, as DNA: TGCAGCGTTGCCATCCAGGGAATGAACACTGAAGCTTTCTTT. This encodes CSVAIQGMNTEAFF.

The CDR3 reads CASSLARPGDGDGYTF. As DNA, the CDR3 is TGCGCCAGCAGCTTGGCACGCCCAGGGGATGGTGATGGCTACACCTTC. The rearrangement uses TRBV5-1 and TRBJ1-2; a possible D gene is TRBD1 (6 bases). The CDR3 is made up of 16 amino acids. Germline CDR1 SGHRS, CDR2 YFSETQ. Between the trimmed V and J ends, which lost 0 bases and 6 bases, there was a span of 18 bases.

This clone has at least ten counts. The chain has TRBV7-8 and TRBJ2-3; D is possibly TRBD2 (5 bases). The length of the CDR3 is 16 residues. Trimming shortened V by 4 bases and J by 0 bases, and 14 bases separated the two germline ends. Germline CDR1 SGHVS, CDR2 FQNEAQ. CDR3 DNA: TGTGCCAGCAGCTCTCAGCGGCGAACTAGCACAGATACGCAGTATTTT. Residues: CASSSQRRTSTDTQYF.

This clone is medium-sized by share. J is TRBJ1-1 and V is TRBV5-6; no definite D call. The CDR3 runs to 14 residues. Trimming took off 4 bases at V and 3 bases at J, with 13 bases between the two ends. CDR1 and CDR2 (germline): SGHDT, YYEEEE. CDR3 loop: CASSLSFLDTEAFF. CDR3 sequence (DNA): TGTGCCAGCAGCCTATCGTTCCTAGACACTGAAGCTTTCTTT.

The gene calls are TRBV10-3 and TRBJ2-5; 7 bases map to TRBD2. The germline gives CDR1 ENHRY, CDR2 SYGVKD. The CDR3 contains 14 residues. The V gene end was trimmed by 11 bases and the J gene end by 1 base; junction bases not matched to a gene: 10. CDR3 DNA: TGTGCCTCCGGAGGGGCTAGCGGCCAAGAGACCCAGTACTTC. Amino acid sequence: CASGGASGQETQYF.

The gene calls are TRBV30 and TRBJ2-4; possibly TRBD1 or TRBD2 for D (5 bases each). The germline V gene encodes CDR1 GTSNPN and CDR2 SVGIG (reference sequence). This CDR3 is built from 15 residues. V was cut by 5 bases and J by 4 bases, with 18 bases left in between. For the CDR3, the DNA is TGTGCCTGGCGTACCCCGGGACGTTTAAAAAACATTCAGTACTTC. Protein: CAWRTPGRLKNIQYF.

The chain combines TRBV20-1 with TRBJ2-7, with D perhaps matching TRBD1 (5 bases). CDR1 is DFQATT and CDR2 is SNEGSKA in the germline V gene (reference sequence). The CDR3 length is 11 residues. V lost 6 bases and J lost 1, with 7 bases in between. The CDR3 sequence is CSAGASYEQYF. CDR3 nucleotides: TGCAGTGCAGGGGCGTCCTACGAGCAGTACTTC.

The chain combines TRBV29-1 with TRBJ2-1, with D perhaps TRBD1 (5 bases). Germline-derived CDR1 and CDR2 are SQVTM and ANQGSEA. V lost 4 bases, J lost 4 bases, and 5 bases lay in between. The CDR3 loop spans 11 amino acids. The DNA of the CDR3 is TGCAGCGTTGGACAGTACAATGAGCAGTTCTTC. Its protein is CSVGQYNEQFF.

This clone was recorded a few times. This chain connects TRBV5-6 to TRBJ1-2; D is ambiguous. V dropped 1 base and J dropped 0 bases, with 13 bases sitting between them. Germline V CDR1 and CDR2: SGHDT, YYEEEE. The CDR3 is 16 amino acids. The CDR3 region has the DNA TGTGCCAGCAGCTTGTGGGAAGTTGATCCTAACTATGGCTACACCTTC. Translation gives CASSLWEVDPNYGYTF.

This clone was counted only a few times. This chain uses TRBV7-2 with TRBJ2-3; 8 bases are a match to TRBD1. The CDR3 sequence is 12 residues long. Germline assignment: CDR1 SGHTA and CDR2 FQGNSA. Losses at the gene ends were 5 bases for V and 10 bases for J; bases not matched to a gene: 5. CDR3 sequence reads: CASSPDRGAQYF. The CDR3 nucleotides are TGTGCCAGCAGCCCAGACAGGGGTGCGCAGTATTTT.

The chain is built from TRBV20-1 and TRBJ2-1; a weak D match, TRBD2 (6 bases). V gave up 0 bases and J gave up 9 bases, with 6 bases separating them. Germline assignment: CDR1 DFQATT and CDR2 SNEGSKA (reference sequence). This CDR3 has 11 amino acids. The CDR3 loop is CSARDGGEQFF. CDR3 DNA: TGCAGTGCTAGAGACGGGGGTGAGCAGTTCTTC.

V is TRBV5-1 and J is TRBJ2-7; 7 bases line up with TRBD1. V lost 2 bases, J lost 7 bases, and 6 bases stayed unmatched. The CDR3 covers 13 residues. CDR1 is SGHRS, CDR2 YFSETQ, per germline. The DNA for the CDR3 is TGCGCCAGCAGCTTAGGGACAGTCGGGGAGCAGTACTTC. It yields the protein CASSLGTVGEQYF.